The source of this T cell receptor (beta chain) is a study of blood T cell repertoires in COVID-19. The V end lost 3 bases, the J end lost 0 bases, and 7 bases lay between the germline ends. Germline lookup yields CDR1 SGDLS and CDR2 YYNGEE. The CDR3 has 15 residues. This clone was picked up one time. Libraries were prepared by immunoSEQ multiplex PCR; TCRdb keeps only in-frame clonotypes and omits some of them. The table has about 98,000 clones, roughly 87% seen once; the top ten hold over 2%. Material: peripheral blood. The J gene is TRBJ1-6, the V gene TRBV9; D remains unclear. The sequence came from a man aged 50 to 60 with active COVID-19. The CDR3 loop is CASSARSSYNSPLHF. CDR3 sequence (DNA): TGTGCCAGCAGCGCCCGGAGCTCCTATAATTCACCCCTCCACTTT.